This T cell receptor beta chain emerged from a study of blood T cell repertoires in COVID-19. The overall study: Both acute and convalescent COVID-19 samples were obtained from the United States, Italy and Spain.

Methods used by the authors: Amplified reference gene primers provided the basis for estimating nucleated cell counts. The method was immunoSEQ multiplex PCR; TCRdb's version includes in-frame clones alone and lacks a portion of them. V, J and clone size reflect that table, while D and trimming were determined from the DNA. The sample consists of about 160,000 clones, 75% to 85% of them appearing once. The TCR sequence derives from a human donor in a cohort sampled during active COVID-19. The sequencing sample was made of peripheral blood.

The DNA for the CDR3 is TGTGCCAGCAGCTTAGTGGCTAGCGGGAGCTCCTACAATGAGCAGTTCTTC. Residues: CASSLVASGSSYNEQFF. The V gene is TRBV7-9, the J gene TRBJ2-1; 10 nucleotides agree with TRBD2. The CDR3 spans 17 residues. Germline CDR1 SEHNR, CDR2 FQNEAQ (reference sequence). V shed 1 base and J 0 bases; nucleotides not matched to a gene: 3.